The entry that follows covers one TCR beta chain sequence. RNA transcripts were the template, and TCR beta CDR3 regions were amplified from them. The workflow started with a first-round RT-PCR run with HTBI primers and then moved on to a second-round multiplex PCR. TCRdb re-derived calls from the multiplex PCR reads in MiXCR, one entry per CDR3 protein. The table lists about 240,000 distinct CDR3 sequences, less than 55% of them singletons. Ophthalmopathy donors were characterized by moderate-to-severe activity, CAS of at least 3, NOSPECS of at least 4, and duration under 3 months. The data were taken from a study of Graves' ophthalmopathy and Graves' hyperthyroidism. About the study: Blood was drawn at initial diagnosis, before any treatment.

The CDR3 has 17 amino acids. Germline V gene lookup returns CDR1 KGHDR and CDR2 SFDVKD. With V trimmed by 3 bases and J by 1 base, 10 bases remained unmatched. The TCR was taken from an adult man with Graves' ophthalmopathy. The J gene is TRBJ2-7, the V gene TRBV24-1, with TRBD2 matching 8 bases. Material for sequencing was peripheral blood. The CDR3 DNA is TGTGCCACCAGTGATCCCAGGACCGGGACTAGTTCCTACGAGCAGTACTTC. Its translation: CATSDPRTGTSSYEQYF.